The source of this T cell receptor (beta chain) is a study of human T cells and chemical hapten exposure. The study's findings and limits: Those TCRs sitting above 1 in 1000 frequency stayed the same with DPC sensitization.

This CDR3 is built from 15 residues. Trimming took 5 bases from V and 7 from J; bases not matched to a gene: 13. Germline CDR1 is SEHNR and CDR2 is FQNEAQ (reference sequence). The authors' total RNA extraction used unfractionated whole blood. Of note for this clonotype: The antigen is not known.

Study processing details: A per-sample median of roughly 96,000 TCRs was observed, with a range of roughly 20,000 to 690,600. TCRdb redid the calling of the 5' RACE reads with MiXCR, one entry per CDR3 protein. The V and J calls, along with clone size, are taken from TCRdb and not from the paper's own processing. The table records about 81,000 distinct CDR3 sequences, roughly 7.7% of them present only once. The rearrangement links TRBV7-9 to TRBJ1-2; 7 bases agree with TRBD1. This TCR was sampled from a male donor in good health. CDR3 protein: CASSQPDRAYVGYTF. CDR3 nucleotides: TGTGCCAGCAGCCAACCCGACAGGGCGTATGTTGGCTACACCTTC.